This T cell receptor beta chain was recovered during a study of T cell responses to AZD1222 COVID-19 vaccine (dated by TCRdb to the early 2020s). Concerning the study at large: AZD1222 recipients whose second dose came at about 4 weeks and those whose second dose came at about 12 weeks were combined into one group, since spike-specific TCR depth and breadth did not differ between the two schedules. A total of under 250 trial participants underwent TCR sequencing, of whom roughly 210 had received two doses of AZD1222 and 26 had received two doses of the MenACWY control vaccine. Enrollment into the trials was organized by age into subgroups of 18-55, 56-69 and 70-plus years, and those subgroups contained roughly 140, 27 and 60 TCR-sequenced participants, respectively. The paper's findings and limits, for the study overall: The 56-69-year group was small, and its depth increase did not reach significance, likely because of low power. Because no samples from the day 14 peak response were available, repertoires could be characterized only after the peak T cell response. Participants were mostly white British and included more females than males, and it was suggested by the authors that clonal diversity may have been underestimated. Spike-specific TCR breadth and depth rose significantly after two AZD1222 doses compared with day 0 and with MenACWY recipients. Reportedly, close to half of the unique spike-specific TCRs recognized epitopes lying outside the regions that are mutated in the B.1.351 and B.1.1.7 variants. Vaccine-associated CD4 TCRs spanned the whole spike protein, with dominant responses in regions 160-218 and 743-854. Only five to seven AZD1222 recipients were SARS-CoV-2 seropositive at baseline, limiting conclusions about previously exposed vaccinees.

From the cysteine up to the phenylalanine, the CDR3 has a length of 13 residues. This entry keeps only the CDR3 DNA: 39 bases, framed from base 1. V lost 6 bases and J lost 2 bases; the stretch between them is 13 bases long. CDR1 and CDR2 were assigned from the germline V gene as SQVTM and ANQGSEA. On this clone itself: Its antigen is still unknown. Base qualities are not at hand, and no much larger clone is one base apart.

The CDR3 regions of human TCRbeta chains were analyzed by immunosequencing. The original pipeline was this. Repertoire TCRs were checked for matches against a reference library of SARS-CoV-2-specific TCRs that had been generated using the MIRA antigen-specificity platform. Breadth was defined as the fraction of unique TCRs that were SARS-CoV-2-associated, and depth was defined as the fraction of total T cells that were SARS-CoV-2-associated. Using the MIRA data, each spike-specific TCR was assigned both to the spike region to which the TCR was reactive and to a CD4 or CD8 class. Log10-transformed breadth and depth values were compared by one-way ANOVA with Sidak's multiple comparisons tests. Imported from immuneACCESS, the table was reduced by TCRdb to in-frame sequences with V and J called. These copies leave out some clones; in studies compared against another copy, an unresolved V gene accounts for under half, and the cause of the remainder is not known. D and trimming come from the DNA, and the V and J calls and clone size come from that table. The table for this sample lists around 83,000 clones; about 90% of them were counted only once. The top ten clones comprise more than 4.5% of the sample.

The intended sense of this specimen's time point label: baseline before first vaccination. Samples from vaccinated people were obtained from the UK trials COV001 and COV002, which included a single-blind randomized controlled phase 2/3 trial of AZD1222 (ChAdOx1 nCoV-19) in healthy adults. Trial participant PBMC samples were collected at day 0 and day 28 after the second dose for TCRbeta chain sequencing. The chain employs TRBV29-1 and TRBJ2-5; possibly the D gene is TRBD2, per 5 matching bases. Sequenced material: peripheral blood, taken on day 0 of AZD1222 vaccination. The receptor's source is an adult in good health. The DNA sequence is given as TGCAGCGTCCGACGGGGTGGGCAAGAGACCCAGTACTTC. This translates into CSVRRGGQETQYF.